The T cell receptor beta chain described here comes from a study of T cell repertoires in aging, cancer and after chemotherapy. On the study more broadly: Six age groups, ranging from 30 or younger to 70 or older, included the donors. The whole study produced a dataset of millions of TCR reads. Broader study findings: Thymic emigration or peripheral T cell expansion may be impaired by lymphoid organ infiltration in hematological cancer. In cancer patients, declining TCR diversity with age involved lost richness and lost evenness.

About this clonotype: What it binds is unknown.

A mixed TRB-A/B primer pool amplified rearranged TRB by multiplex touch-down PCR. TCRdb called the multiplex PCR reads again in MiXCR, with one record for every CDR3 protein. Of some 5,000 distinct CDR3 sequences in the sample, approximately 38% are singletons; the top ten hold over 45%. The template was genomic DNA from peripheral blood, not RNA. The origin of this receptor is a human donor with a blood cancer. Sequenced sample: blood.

CDR3 bases: TGTGCCAGCTCGAGCCTAGGGGGCTCTGGAAACACCATATATTTT. Translation gives CASSSLGGSGNTIYF. V is TRBV12-3 or TRBV12-4 and J is TRBJ1-3, with D possibly TRBD1 on 6 matching bases. The CDR3 is made up of 15 amino acids. With 8 bases removed from V and 0 bases from J, the gap between germline ends came to 14 bases.